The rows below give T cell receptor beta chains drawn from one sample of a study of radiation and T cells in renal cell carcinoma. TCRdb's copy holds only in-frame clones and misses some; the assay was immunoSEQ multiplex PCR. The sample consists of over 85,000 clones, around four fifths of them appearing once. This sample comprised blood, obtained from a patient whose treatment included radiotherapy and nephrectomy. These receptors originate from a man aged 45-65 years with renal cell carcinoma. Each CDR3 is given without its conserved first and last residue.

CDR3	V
ASSLVGLNEKLF	TRBV28
ASSLAGTGSNEQF	TRBV11-2
ASSYHGGYT	TRBV2
ASSSQGLAGYEQY	TRBV28
AGSSATRVPDNSPLH	TRBV21-1
SVDGTSGKETQY	TRBV29-1
ATSRDPPGGAVWETQY	TRBV15
ASSANSGEQY	TRBV6-5
ASSQDSIGQPQH	TRBV4-1
ASSFSGIAYEQY	TRBV5-1
ASSHPAWNTEAF	TRBV28
ASSLGIGDSSTDTQY	TRBV19
ASSSEGTSGSYEQY	TRBV7-6
ASRQAYGYT	TRBV6-5
SVGGEERNEQY	TRBV29-1
ASSIGRGDPQH	TRBV19
ASSDPAEKLF	TRBV28
ASSSGTSHPEKLF	TRBV6-6
ASSDQSNSNQPQH	TRBV7-2
ASSLATGTLSYEQY	TRBV5-1
ASSTSGFETQY	TRBV5-1
SARQEGNEQF	TRBV29-1
ASREPGANVLT	TRBV6-5
ASSLDSRVFHSYEQY	TRBV11-3
ASSARTDYGYT	TRBV5-1
ASGPRTDTQY	TRBV12-5
ASSLGGPGNTIY	TRBV5-1
ASRRGGNQETQY	TRBV7-2
ASSSSSGRSTQY	TRBV2
ASSPPSGPNTGELF	TRBV9
AWAGGHEGTQY	TRBV30
ASSFLGYPVDGYT	TRBV7-9
ASSLAGDGEQF	TRBV7-9
ASSWEQRNTEAF	TRBV5-1
ATRRDSSYEQY	TRBV10-3
ASSESDHSTGVGARD	TRBV2
ASSLLTGGNSPLH	TRBV27
ASSLGLGSGKETQY	TRBV7-9
AISDSTGYYGYT	TRBV10-3
ASIRTSGGWNEQF	TRBV6-1
ASSFDLAGANYEQY	TRBV7-2
ASSLWDTSTDTQY	TRBV13
ASRISGGAETQY	TRBV6-1
ASSFGSQETQY	TRBV7-8
ASSLVTGVYEQY	TRBV5-1
ASSADRVDEKLF	TRBV6-1
ASSLEEVVGNEQF	TRBV5-1
ASSFRDRNEKLF	TRBV7-9